Each of the 30 T cell receptor beta chains below was sequenced from the same sample in a study of cytomegalovirus exposure and HLA in healthy donors. Researchers ran the PCR with 60 Vbeta and 13 Jbeta primers. Assay used: immunoSEQ multiplex PCR; TCRdb lists only in-frame clones, some missing. This sample yields some 150,000 clones, of which over 70% are seen a single time; 9.7% belongs to the top ten. Specimen: PBMCs. The receptor set was obtained from a man aged 18 to 35 in good health and CMV-seropositive.

In the case of this clone: The junction departs from germline at one end; a sequencing error may be responsible. The chain is built from TRBV9 and TRBJ2-6; TRBD1 might be the D (6 bases). The CDR3 contains 18 residues. Germline V CDR1 and CDR2: SGDLS, YYNGEE. The CDR3 DNA reads as TGTGCCAGCAGCGTAGCGGGACACAGATCCTCTGGGGCCAACGGCCTGACTTTC. Amino acid sequence: CASSVAGHRSSGANGLTF.

The chain links TRBV5-1 to TRBJ1-2; D may be TRBD1 (5 bases). Trimming took off 2 bases at V and 8 bases at J, with 13 bases between the two ends. CDR3 length equals 13 residues. Per the germline V gene, CDR1 is SGHRS and CDR2 is YFSETQ. The CDR3 protein is CASSLTGGRGYTF. CDR3 DNA sequence: TGCGCCAGCAGCTTAACGGGGGGAAGGGGCTACACCTTC.

The rearrangement joins TRBV5-4 to TRBJ2-5; a possible D gene is TRBD1 (6 bases). The CDR3 runs 13 residues. The V gene's germline CDR1 is SGHNT and CDR2 YYREEE (reference sequence). V lost 4 bases and J 3 bases, leaving 10 bases between the germline ends. CDR3 coding DNA: TGTGCCAGCAGCACAGGACAGAAAGAGACCCAGTACTTC. This gives the protein CASSTGQKETQYF.

The chain is built from TRBV7-6 and TRBJ1-6, with D unclear. Trimming shortened V by 5 bases and J by 7 bases, and 12 bases separated the two germline ends. CDR1 is SGHVS and CDR2 is FNYEAQ in the germline V gene. The CDR3 has 14 residues. CDR3 DNA: TGTGCCAGCAGCCTAGGCCACAGAAATTCACCCCTCCACTTT. This translates into CASSLGHRNSPLHF.

This rearrangement joins TRBV6-5 to TRBJ2-1; 9 bases line up with TRBD2. The CDR3 length is 14 residues. The V segment lost 7 bases and the J segment 9 bases; nucleotides outside the gene matches: 10. Germline V lookup: CDR1 MNHEY, CDR2 SVGAGI. The CDR3 DNA follows: TGTGCCAGCAATAAAAGGAGAGCGGGGGGTGAGCAGTTCTTC. Its translation is CASNKRRAGGEQFF.

The V gene is TRBV7-8, the J gene TRBJ1-4; 10 bases match TRBD1. V was clipped by 5 bases and J by 2 bases; unmatched bases: 5. Germline V gene sequence: CDR1 SGHVS, CDR2 FQNEAQ. CDR3 length: 16 amino acids. The CDR3 DNA reads as TGTGCCAGCAGCAGTAGGACAGGGGGGACTAATGAAAAACTGTTTTTT. This encodes CASSSRTGGTNEKLFF.

This clone was seen only a few times. V and J are TRBV6-6 and TRBJ2-1, with TRBD1 matching 11 bases. Germline loops: CDR1 MNHNY, CDR2 SVGAGI (reference sequence). The CDR3 spans 14 residues. V dropped 6 bases and J dropped 6; count of bases not matched to a gene: 4. CDR3 region: CASRPGTGGNEQFF. The CDR3 region has the DNA TGTGCCAGCAGACCTGGGACAGGGGGCAATGAGCAGTTCTTC.

The rearrangement links TRBV5-8 to TRBJ1-2; D unresolved. The germline V gene encodes CDR1 SGHTS and CDR2 YDEGEE. CDR3 size: 15 residues. Trimming took off 4 bases at V and 4 bases at J, with 17 bases between the two ends. CDR3 amino acids: CASSQREAGLYGYTF. DNA for the CDR3: TGTGCCAGCAGCCAGAGGGAGGCAGGTCTCTATGGCTACACCTTC.

The chain carries TRBV7-9 and TRBJ2-1; weak D call: TRBD2 (5 bases). The V gene's germline CDR1 is SEHNR and CDR2 FQNEAQ (reference sequence). This CDR3 is 8 amino acids long. CDR3: CSGGEQFF. CDR3 coding DNA: TGTTCAGGAGGTGAGCAGTTCTTC. The full variable domain, its missing parts supplied by reference TRBV7-9 and TRBJ2-1, is DTGVSQNPRHKITKRGQNVTFRCDPISEHNRLYWYRQTLGQGPEFLTYFQNEAQLEKSRLLSDRFSAERPKGSFSTLEIQRTEQGDSAMYLCSGGEQFFGPGTRLTVL.

The chain has TRBV29-1 and TRBJ2-7, with 9 bases that match TRBD2. From germline, CDR1 is SQVTM and CDR2 ANQGSEA. CDR3 length equals 15 residues. J gave up 7 bases and V 0 bases, and 10 bases lay outside the gene matches. This chain's CDR3 is CSVEEAASGTGEQYF. The CDR3 nucleotides are TGCAGCGTTGAAGAAGCGGCTAGCGGGACGGGGGAGCAGTACTTC.

V usage is TRBV5-1 and J usage is TRBJ2-2; D is possibly TRBD1 (6 bases). CDR1 is SGHRS, CDR2 YFSETQ, per germline. V lost 3 bases, J lost 4 bases, and 16 bases lay in between. The CDR3 has 16 residues. For the CDR3, the DNA is TGCGCCAGCAGCTCGGGGCAGGGGTTTGTCACCGGGGAGCTGTTTTTT. Encoded protein: CASSSGQGFVTGELFF.

A single count supports this clone. The genes are TRBV5-1 and TRBJ1-2; 9 bases fit TRBD1. With 2 bases clipped from V and 7 bases from J, the junction kept 9 bases outside the gene matches. The CDR3 has 15 amino acids. Germline V lookup: CDR1 SGHRS, CDR2 YFSETQ. The chain's CDR3 is CASSFGDRAPGGYTF. The CDR3 DNA follows: TGCGCCAGCAGCTTTGGGGACAGGGCTCCAGGTGGCTACACCTTC.

A word on this clone: The junction shows a germline mismatch at one end, possibly a read error. The gene calls are TRBV5-1 and TRBJ2-2; 10 positions match TRBD1. The CDR3 has 16 amino acids. The germline V gene has CDR1 SGHRS and CDR2 YFSETQ. For the CDR3, the DNA is TGCGCCAGCAGCTTGGAGGGACAGGGGAACGCCGGGGAGCTGTTTTTT. As protein: CASSLEGQGNAGELFF.

The chain links TRBV4-1 to TRBJ2-6, with D tentatively TRBD2 (6 bases). The CDR3 consists of 18 residues. The germline V gene has CDR1 MGHRA and CDR2 YSYEKL. Between the trimmed V and J ends, which lost 2 bases and 2 bases, there was a span of 16 bases. Here the CDR3 reads CASSQQGTSPAGANVLTF. CDR3 nucleotides: TGCGCCAGCAGCCAACAAGGGACTTCTCCCGCTGGGGCCAACGTCCTGACTTTC.

The CDR3 DNA sequence: TGTGCCAGCAACTCCGGGGACATACGCGAGCAGTACTTC. It specifies CASNSGDIREQYF. This chain joins TRBV13 and TRBJ2-7; D possibly corresponds to TRBD1 (6 bases). V lost 7 bases to trimming and J lost 6 bases, with 16 bases between them. Germline assignment: CDR1 PRHDT and CDR2 FYEKMQ (reference sequence). CDR3 size: 13 residues.

This chain joins TRBV27 and TRBJ1-4; D gene uncertain. This CDR3 has 14 amino acids. Between the trimmed V and J ends, which lost 5 bases and 7 bases, there was a span of 14 bases. From germline, CDR1 is MNHEY and CDR2 SMNVEV (reference sequence). The CDR3 region is CASSLTRTREKLFF. As DNA, the CDR3 is TGTGCCAGCAGTCTGACACGTACCCGTGAAAAACTGTTTTTT.

Turning to this clone: The same CDR3 can be traced to other DNA sequences in this sample. The chain carries TRBV7-9 and TRBJ1-1; D gene ambiguous. The V end was cut by 0 bases, the J end by 1 base, with 6 bases between. CDR3 length: 14 residues. Germline CDR1 reads SEHNR; CDR2 reads FQNEAQ (reference sequence). CDR3 coding DNA: TGTGCCAGCAGCTTAGCGGGAGGGAACACTGAAGCTTTCTTT. As protein: CASSLAGGNTEAFF.

The chain couples TRBV4-1 to TRBJ1-2; no firm D call. The germline V gene has CDR1 MGHRA and CDR2 YSYEKL. The CDR3 totals 16 residues. The V gene lost 4 bases and the J gene lost 4 bases, with 19 bases spanning the gap. CDR3 bases: TGCGCCAGCAGCCCCGAGCATGCGGAAGATCCCTATGGCTACACCTTC. It yields the protein CASSPEHAEDPYGYTF.

V and J are TRBV30 and TRBJ2-1, with 10 bases that match TRBD2. V shed 2 bases, J shed 7 bases, and the junction held 2 bases outside the gene matches. Germline V gene sequence: CDR1 GTSNPN, CDR2 SVGIG (reference sequence). This CDR3 has 13 residues. The CDR3 spells CAWSSGRANEQFF. DNA of the CDR3: TGTGCCTGGAGTAGCGGGAGGGCGAATGAGCAGTTCTTC. The full variable domain, completed using reference TRBV30 and TRBJ2-1, is SQTIHQWPATLVQPVGSPLSLECTVEGTSNPNLYWYRQAAGRGLQLLFYSVGIGQISSEVPQNLSASRPQDRQFILSSKKLLLSDSGFYLCAWSSGRANEQFFGPGTRLTVL.

The chain links TRBV5-6 to TRBJ1-2, with 7 bases that match TRBD1. From germline, CDR1 is SGHDT and CDR2 YYEEEE. The junction had 17 bases not matched to a gene; V was cut back by 4 bases and J by 8 bases. This CDR3 has 16 residues. The CDR3 is CASSLGGLARSGGYTF. The CDR3, as DNA: TGTGCCAGCAGCCTAGGGGGCCTTGCAAGGTCCGGCGGCTACACCTTC.

This chain connects TRBV7-9 to TRBJ1-3; 8 nucleotides line up with TRBD1. V was clipped by 6 bases and J by 2 bases; unmatched bases: 9. Germline V gene lookup returns CDR1 SEHNR and CDR2 FQNEAQ (reference sequence). The CDR3 is made up of 16 amino acids. CDR3: CASSFGQGFPGNTIYF. CDR3 coding DNA: TGTGCCAGCAGTTTCGGACAGGGATTCCCTGGAAACACCATATATTTT.

The genes are TRBV19 and TRBJ1-2; 8 nucleotides line up with TRBD1. The CDR3 sequence is 13 residues long. Germline values: CDR1 LNHDA, CDR2 SQIVND (reference sequence). Trimming cost V 8 bases and J 7 bases; bases outside gene matches: 9. This CDR3 reads CASGRDRLSGYTF. In DNA form, the CDR3 reads TGTGCCAGTGGCCGGGACAGGTTGTCTGGCTACACCTTC. Filled out from reference TRBV19 and TRBJ1-2, the complete variable domain reads DGGITQSPKYLFRKEGQNVTLSCEQNLNHDAMYWYRQDPGQGLRLIYYSQIVNDFQKGDIAEGYSVSREKKESFPLTVTSAQKNPTAFYLCASGRDRLSGYTFGSGTRLTVV.

The chain recombines TRBV7-8 with TRBJ2-7; a possible D gene is TRBD2 (5 bases). Trimming cost V 5 bases and J 2 bases, with 16 bases left between them. The CDR3 spans 15 residues. Germline CDR1 and CDR2: SGHVS and FQNEAQ. The CDR3 region has the DNA TGTGCCAGCAGCCTTCTCGCGGGCAGAGCCTACGAGCAGTACTTC. The encoded protein is CASSLLAGRAYEQYF.

J is TRBJ1-3 and V is TRBV5-1, with D possibly matching TRBD1 (5 bases). CDR1 SGHRS and CDR2 YFSETQ come from the germline V gene. The V end was cut by 4 bases, the J end by 2 bases, with 16 bases between. CDR3 length: 16 amino acids. The CDR3 region is CASSSGAAETGNTIYF. CDR3 sequence (DNA): TGCGCCAGCAGCAGCGGGGCAGCCGAAACTGGAAACACCATATATTTT.

This chain links TRBV5-4 with TRBJ2-7, with TRBD2 matching over 10 bases. The CDR3 spans 16 residues. Per the germline V gene, CDR1 is SGHNT and CDR2 is YYREEE (reference sequence). The trim removed 0 bases at V and 4 bases at J, leaving 7 bases unmatched. The CDR3 here is CASSLGLAGEIYEQYF. DNA of the CDR3: TGTGCCAGCAGCTTGGGTCTAGCGGGAGAAATTTACGAGCAGTACTTC.

This clone was seen once. CDR3: CASSQDYNRGYEQYF. CDR3 in DNA: TGCGCCAGCAGCCAAGATTACAACAGGGGCTACGAGCAGTACTTC. The chain combines TRBV4-1 with TRBJ2-7; 7 bases agree with TRBD1. Germline V gene data show CDR1 as MGHRA and CDR2 as YSYEKL. J gave up 3 bases and V 0 bases, and 5 bases lay outside the gene matches. There are 15 residues in the CDR3.

The V and J genes are TRBV2 and TRBJ1-5; D may be TRBD1 (6 bases). Trimming took off 6 bases at V and 0 bases at J, with 9 bases between the two ends. The CDR3 spans 14 residues. Germline V CDR1 and CDR2: SNHLY, FYNNEI. The CDR3 spells CASRQGNSNQPQHF. DNA of the CDR3: TGTGCCAGCAGGCAGGGGAATAGCAATCAGCCCCAGCATTTT.

V is TRBV27 and J is TRBJ1-3, with 8 bases matching TRBD1. Germline trimming cut 6 bases from V and 0 bases from J; bases unmatched to any gene: 4. Germline values: CDR1 MNHEY, CDR2 SMNVEV (reference sequence). The CDR3 is made up of 15 amino acids. DNA for the CDR3: TGTGCCAGCAGGCAGGACAGGGTCTCTGGAAACACCATATATTTT. Protein product: CASRQDRVSGNTIYF.

J is TRBJ1-3 and V is TRBV6-1; 8 bases line up with TRBD1. The CDR3 is made up of 16 amino acids. After removal of 2 bases from V and 0 bases from J, the junction contained 3 bases not matched to a gene. Germline V gives CDR1 MNHNS, CDR2 SASEGT. The CDR3 here is CASSEWDRSSGNTIYF. The DNA for the CDR3 is TGTGCCAGCAGTGAATGGGACAGGTCCTCTGGAAACACCATATATTTT.

This clone was detected only a few times. The rearrangement links TRBV21-1 to TRBJ2-7; the D call of TRBD2 is as the table states it, not checked on the DNA. TRBV21-1 is a pseudogene. The CDR3 is 16 residues long. The CDR3 reads CASSKETEHLFYEQYF. The CDR3 DNA follows: TGTGCCAGCAGCAAAGAAACGGAGCACCTGTTCTACGAGCAGTACTTC.